This T cell receptor beta chain was profiled in a study of Graves' ophthalmopathy and Graves' hyperthyroidism. Looking at the study overall: Peripheral blood (taken before any treatment) was collected at initial diagnosis.

This clonotype has ten or more counts. Transcripts of RNA were the source for amplifying TCR beta CDR3 regions. The authors performed first-round RT-PCR with HTBI primers and then a second-round multiplex PCR. TCRdb redid the calling of the multiplex PCR reads with MiXCR, one entry per CDR3 protein. The table records about 210,000 distinct CDR3 sequences, approximately 29% of them present only once. The receptor comes from a man over 45 with Graves' ophthalmopathy. Sequences were obtained from peripheral blood.

The CDR3 nucleotides read TGTGCCAGCAGTTACTCCGGGGACTGGTCCTACGAGCAGTACTTC. It yields the protein CASSYSGDWSYEQYF. This chain connects TRBV6-5 to TRBJ2-7, with D perhaps TRBD2 (6 bases). Looked up from germline, CDR1 is MNHEY and CDR2 is SVGAGI. This CDR3 has 15 amino acids. Between the trimmed V and J ends, which lost 0 bases and 1 base, there was a span of 10 bases.